The rows below give T cell receptor beta chains drawn from one sample of a study of cytomegalovirus exposure and HLA in healthy donors. Repertoires were generated with immunoSEQ multiplex PCR, while TCRdb's copy carries only in-frame clones and drops some. The sample lists about 150,000 clones; approximately 78% were seen once. Sample: PBMCs. These receptors came from a male donor in good health and CMV-seronegative. The CDR3 runs from the conserved cysteine through the conserved F or W. Fields, in order: CDR3 DNA, CDR3 protein, V gene, D gene, clone size, J gene. D genes are given only for firm matches. Clone size, where shown, is once, few, many, or a class for clones that have expanded.

cdr3_nt: TGCGCCAGCAGCGTAAGCCAACAGGGATTGGGGGAGCAGTACTTC
cdr3_aa: CASSVSQQGLGEQYF
v_call: TRBV5-1
d_call: -
clone_size: -
j_call: TRBJ2-7

cdr3_nt: TGCGCCAGCAGCCGGGGGTGGCTAGCGGGAGGCCAAGAGACCCAGTACTTC
cdr3_aa: CASSRGWLAGGQETQYF
v_call: TRBV5-1
d_call: TRBD2
clone_size: -
j_call: TRBJ2-5

cdr3_nt: TGTGCCAGCTCACCAACGACGGGCACTGAAGCTTTCTTT
cdr3_aa: CASSPTTGTEAFF
v_call: TRBV18
d_call: -
clone_size: -
j_call: TRBJ1-1

cdr3_nt: TGTGCCAGCAGTACGACCACCGCGGGAGGCCGTACAGATACGCAGTATTTT
cdr3_aa: CASSTTTAGGRTDTQYF
v_call: TRBV28
d_call: TRBD2
clone_size: -
j_call: TRBJ2-3

cdr3_nt: TGTGCCAGCAGCCCGGTAAGGGGTAATGAAAAACTGTTTTTT
cdr3_aa: CASSPVRGNEKLFF
v_call: TRBV5-4
d_call: -
clone_size: medium-sized
j_call: TRBJ1-4

cdr3_nt: TGTGCCAGCAGCCCCGGGACAGGCGCCTATGGCTACACCTTC
cdr3_aa: CASSPGTGAYGYTF
v_call: TRBV9
d_call: TRBD1
clone_size: -
j_call: TRBJ1-2

cdr3_nt: TGCGCCAGCAGCCAAGGGCAGGGGGGCACTGAAGCTTTCTTT
cdr3_aa: CASSQGQGGTEAFF
v_call: TRBV4-1
d_call: TRBD1
clone_size: few
j_call: TRBJ1-1

cdr3_nt: TGTGCCAGCAGTTTAGCGGCCACCGGGGAGCTGTTTTTT
cdr3_aa: CASSLAATGELFF
v_call: TRBV27
d_call: -
clone_size: -
j_call: TRBJ2-2

cdr3_nt: TGTGCCAGCAGCTTAGTGATGTCTGAGGAGGCTTTCTTT
cdr3_aa: CASSLVMSEEAFF
v_call: TRBV7-2
d_call: -
clone_size: -
j_call: TRBJ1-1

cdr3_nt: TGTGCCAGCAGTGGGGGACAGGGGGCGGAAAAACTGTTTTTT
cdr3_aa: CASSGGQGAEKLFF
v_call: TRBV6-4
d_call: TRBD1
clone_size: -
j_call: TRBJ1-4

cdr3_nt: TGTGCCAGCAGCCGGGACTTTAGCTTGTACGAGCAGTACTTC
cdr3_aa: CASSRDFSLYEQYF
v_call: TRBV9
d_call: -
clone_size: -
j_call: TRBJ2-7

cdr3_nt: TGTGCCAGCAGCCCCTTCGCGACTCTAGGGGCAGATACGCAGTATTTT
cdr3_aa: CASSPFATLGADTQYF
v_call: TRBV7-2
d_call: -
clone_size: -
j_call: TRBJ2-3